These T cell receptor beta chains were read from a single sample in a study of cytomegalovirus exposure and HLA in healthy donors. Here immunoSEQ multiplex PCR was the method, and the copy in TCRdb shows in-frame clones only, minus some. The sample holds about 150,000 clones, roughly nine tenths seen once. The sample consisted of PBMCs. These receptor sequences come from a woman aged 18-35 years in good health and CMV-seropositive. CDR3s include the opening cysteine and the closing phenylalanine or tryptophan. A D gene is named only where the DNA matches it firmly. Rows give clone size only sometimes, using once, few, many, or a class for an expanded clone.

D gene	V gene	J gene	clone size	CDR3 DNA	CDR3 protein
NA	TRBV4-2	TRBJ2-1	NA	TGTGCCAGCAGCTCCCTGGGGGGTGAGCAGTTCTTC	CASSSLGGEQFF
NA	TRBV7-2	TRBJ2-1	NA	TGTGCCAGCAGCTTAGCGCCCTCCGAGAGGGATGAGCAGTTCTTC	CASSLAPSERDEQFF
NA	TRBV6-1	TRBJ2-7	NA	TGTGCCAGCAGTGGATGGGGAGCTGACCCTTCCTACGAGCAGTACTTC	CASSGWGADPSYEQYF
TRBD2	TRBV6-5	TRBJ2-7	NA	TGTGCCAGTAAATCAACGGGGAGGGCCCTCGAGCAGTACTTC	CASKSTGRALEQYF
NA	TRBV6-5	TRBJ2-2	NA	TGTGCCAGCAGTTACTCGTCCAACGGGGAGCTGTTTTTT	CASSYSSNGELFF
NA	TRBV28	TRBJ2-7	NA	TGTGCCAGCCTGGGGGGGCAGGCCTACGAGCAGTACTTC	CASLGGQAYEQYF
NA	TRBV28	TRBJ2-2	NA	TGTGCCAGCAGTTTCGGTTCCGGGGAGCTGTTTTTT	CASSFGSGELFF
NA	TRBV18	TRBJ1-2	NA	TGTGCCAGCTCACCAGGTCAGGTGAACTATGGCTACACCTTC	CASSPGQVNYGYTF
TRBD1	TRBV18	TRBJ1-3	few	TGTGCCAGCTCACCCCGGACAGGGACTGGAAACACCATATATTTT	CASSPRTGTGNTIYF
NA	TRBV9	TRBJ2-1	NA	TGTGCCAGCAGCGTAGGAGACAGAGCCTACAATGAGCAGTTCTTC	CASSVGDRAYNEQFF
NA	TRBV9	TRBJ2-3	once	TGTGCCAGCAGCGTAGAGGGGCTAGGGGCAGATACGCAGTATTTT	CASSVEGLGADTQYF
TRBD1	TRBV5-1	TRBJ2-1	NA	TGCGCCAGCAGCTCGGGACAGGGCAATGAGCAGTTCTTC	CASSSGQGNEQFF
NA	TRBV29-1	TRBJ2-3	NA	TGCAGCGTTGTCATATTTTATCTACAGGGTTTATCGGATACGCAGTATTTT	CSVVIFYLQGLSDTQYF
NA	TRBV5-6	TRBJ2-1	NA	TGTGCCAGCAGCTCAACAGGGTTTTATGCCGAAAATGAGCAGTTCTTC	CASSSTGFYAENEQFF
NA	TRBV5-1	TRBJ1-5	few	TGCGCCAGCAGCTTGGCAGAAGATCAGCCCCAGCATTTT	CASSLAEDQPQHF
TRBD1	TRBV5-1	TRBJ1-4	NA	TGCGCCAGCAGCTTCCAGGGGGCTAATGAAAAACTGTTTTTT	CASSFQGANEKLFF
NA	TRBV5-6	TRBJ1-2	NA	TGTGCCAGCAGCTTGGAAGGGAGTAGGAACTATGGCTACACCTTC	CASSLEGSRNYGYTF
NA	TRBV9	TRBJ1-2	NA	TGTGCCAGCAGCGTTGGAGGACGGAGAGGCTACACCTTC	CASSVGGRRGYTF
TRBD2	TRBV14	TRBJ2-7	NA	TGTGCCAGCAGCCGACCCGGGACTACGCCCTACGAGCAGTACTTC	CASSRPGTTPYEQYF
TRBD2	TRBV6-5	TRBJ2-1	NA	TGTGCCAGCAGTACTAGCGGGAGGTCCCGAAGGCAGTTCTTC	CASSTSGRSRRQFF
TRBD1	TRBV5-1	TRBJ2-3	NA	TGCGCCAGCAGCCCAGGGGGCAGCACAGATACGCAGTATTTT	CASSPGGSTDTQYF
NA	TRBV7-8	TRBJ2-1	NA	TGTGCCAGCAGCTTAGTAGTCGGCGGGAACTTCGATGAGCAGTTCTTC	CASSLVVGGNFDEQFF
NA	TRBV4-2	TRBJ2-7	NA	TGTGCCAGCAGCCAAGATTACGGGAGTAGCAACGAGCAGTACTTC	CASSQDYGSSNEQYF
NA	TRBV29-1	TRBJ2-1	NA	TGCAGCGTTGAACGGAGCTCCTACAATGAGCAGTTCTTC	CSVERSSYNEQFF
NA	TRBV5-6	TRBJ1-2	NA	TGTGCCAGCAGCTTGGTTCCATCTATGGGGGCATGGGATGGCTACACCTTC	CASSLVPSMGAWDGYTF
NA	TRBV2	TRBJ2-7	NA	TGTGCCAGCAGCGCGAGGGTAAACGAGCAGTACTTC	CASSARVNEQYF
NA	TRBV5-1	TRBJ1-2	NA	TGCGCCAGCAGCCCACAGGTTCAGGGGCGCAGGGGCTACACCTTC	CASSPQVQGRRGYTF
NA	TRBV10-3	TRBJ1-4	NA	TGTGCCATCAGTGAGGGGGGCGCAGGAAGCAAACTGTTTTTT	CAISEGGAGSKLFF
NA	TRBV2	TRBJ1-5	NA	TGTGCCAGCACTCAAAGGCGCGGGAATCAGCCCCAGCATTTT	CASTQRRGNQPQHF
TRBD1	TRBV6-6	TRBJ1-3	NA	TGTGCCACCCAGATAACAGGGGGGGGAGGAAACACCATATATTTT	CATQITGGGGNTIYF
NA	TRBV15	TRBJ2-5	NA	TGTGCCACCAGCAGAGCTTACAGGTCCCAAGAGACCCAGTACTTC	CATSRAYRSQETQYF
TRBD2	TRBV28	TRBJ2-7	NA	TGTGCCGCATTCGCGGGTGCTAGCGGGACCTCAGAGCAGTACTTC	CAAFAGASGTSEQYF
NA	TRBV6-1	TRBJ2-7	few	TGTGCCAGCAAAGAAGGATCAGGGTCCCCCTACGAGCAGTACTTC	CASKEGSGSPYEQYF
TRBD2	TRBV4-2	TRBJ2-1	NA	TGTGCCAGCAGCCACCCCGAAGGGCGACTAGCGGGAGGTGAGCAGTTCTTC	CASSHPEGRLAGGEQFF
TRBD1	TRBV5-1	TRBJ2-1	NA	TGCGCCAGCAGCTTGGGGACAGGCTCCTACAATGAGCAGTTCTTC	CASSLGTGSYNEQFF
TRBD1	TRBV28	TRBJ2-2	NA	TGTGCCATCAAAGACAGGGCGAACACCGGGGAGCTGTTTTTT	CAIKDRANTGELFF